This T cell receptor (beta chain) derives from a study of Graves' ophthalmopathy and Graves' hyperthyroidism (dated by TCRdb to 2017 to 2018). About the full investigation: Stable hyperthyroidism was defined as no progression to ophthalmopathy within 18 months of follow-up. The study used TCR beta repertoire signatures to distinguish Graves' ophthalmopathy from Graves' hyperthyroidism and to predict progression to ophthalmopathy. In total, around 130 blood samples were TCR-sequenced: 40 to 45 ophthalmopathy, roughly 80 hyperthyroidism and 17 hyperthyroidism-to-ophthalmopathy patients. To explore V-J signatures that distinguish ophthalmopathy from hyperthyroidism, a discovery set of 90 to 100 patients was enrolled, made up of 40 to 45 with ophthalmopathy and fewer than 60 with stable hyperthyroidism. An independent validation cohort was composed of some 19 hyperthyroidism patients and 17 patients who later progressed from hyperthyroidism to ophthalmopathy. In about six hyperthyroidism patients, T-cell repertoires of thyroid tissue and blood were compared. Following sample collection, hyperthyroidism patients were given methimazole at a starting dose of 30 mg daily, and ophthalmopathy patients were given high-dose intravenous methylprednisolone.

The hyperthyroidism patients were 18 to 65 years old and newly diagnosed, with a disease duration of less than 2 months. Patients with other autoimmune diseases, uncontrolled infections, pregnancy or lactation were excluded from the study. Clinical symptoms, serum thyroxine, TRAb, thyroid ultrasound and orbital computed tomography formed the basis of the diagnosis. Trizol reagent was used to extract the total RNA, and its quality was then checked on an Agilent 2100 Bioanalyzer. For repertoire sequencing, the TCR beta CDR3 regions were amplified from RNA transcripts. A first-round RT-PCR used HTBI primers with the Qiagen OneStep RT-PCR kit, followed by a second-round multiplex PCR, size selection and purification. Libraries were sequenced on an Illumina HiSeq2000 using paired-end 100 bp reads. On the authors' methods: SOAPnuke was used to process the reads, throwing out any read that had adapters, had uncalled bases, had a mean Phred below 15, or lacked an exact constant-primer or identifier match. COPE v1.2.5 was used to merge high-quality paired reads. Unique nucleotide sequences were defined as clonotypes and aligned to IMGT TRB V, D and J references using MiTCR v1.1. Only V-J combinations with frequency above 0.0001 were analysed, covering approximately 99% of repertoires. For each V-J combination, a TCR clonal expansion and chaos score was defined as F50 clonal expansion divided by the chaos observed in the TCRdist matrix. Welch's t-statistics and random forest were used to reduce the features to 10 to 15 V-J combinations, which were then used as input to a naive Bayes classifier. The similarity between thyroid and blood repertoires was quantified using the Morisita-Horn index. TCRdb applied fastp at Q25 and MiXCR to the public reads, then kept only in-frame beta chains. Each entry is one CDR3 protein sequence, shown with its most common DNA and genes. The V and J calls and clone size come from TCRdb's table, not from the authors' own analysis. The sample contains around 1,000,000 distinct CDR3 sequences, around a third of them found a single time. The top ten clones comprise 11% of the sample.

V ends up 5 bases short and J 2 bases short, with an unmatched junction base count of 10. According to the germline V gene (reference sequence), CDR1 reads SEHNR and CDR2 reads FQNEAQ. The CDR3 runs 16 amino acids, cysteine and phenylalanine included. Only the CDR3 DNA is retained, 48 bases long and in frame from the first base. For this clonotype: Its cognate antigen has yet to be identified. Base-call qualities are not available, and no considerably larger clone is one nucleotide away.

Overall results and qualifications from the work: Among expanded thyroid clonotypes with frequency above 0.001, most also showed up in blood, which suggests that blood repertoires may reflect the thyroid immune response. The 13-signature model separated ophthalmopathy from stable hyperthyroidism with roughly 89% sensitivity and about 81% specificity in cross-validation, and 80%/75% in the test set. In validation, the model predicted ophthalmopathy progression with over 60% sensitivity and less than 80% specificity; 12 predicted patients were CT-confirmed with GO in a median of 6.5 months. No statistical method was used to set the sample size in advance, and the investigators knew which group each participant was assigned to.

This chain joins TRBV7-9 to TRBJ2-5, with 8 junctional bases fitting TRBD1. This clonotype was obtained from an adult man with Graves' hyperthyroidism. Material: peripheral blood or thyroid tissue (not recorded which). The nucleotides read TGTGCCAGCAGCCAATCGACGAACAGGGGGCAAGAGACCCAGTACTTC. This yields the protein CASSQSTNRGQETQYF.